This record covers a single T cell receptor beta chain. The source of the sample is a study of CD8+ T cells in alopecia areata. Extracted RNA was reverse transcribed into cDNA, the sequencing template. The repertoire was sequenced with immunoSEQ multiplex PCR; TCRdb's copy has only in-frame clones and lacks some. Among 150,000 or so clones listed, around 50% were seen once. Germline V gene sequence: CDR1 SEHNR, CDR2 FQNEAQ (reference sequence). The CDR3 has 14 amino acids. V dropped 2 bases and J dropped 3 bases, with 11 bases sitting between them. V usage is TRBV7-9 and J usage is TRBJ2-7, with TRBD2 as a possible D gene (5 bases). This receptor was obtained from a human donor with alopecia areata. The sample comprised CD4+ T cells sorted from blood. The CDR3, as DNA: TGTGCCAGCAGCTTAAGAAGCGGACGCTACGAGCAGTACTTC. It is translated as CASSLRSGRYEQYF.